This TCR beta chain was observed in a study of blood T cell repertoires in COVID-19 (TCRdb year 2020). For context, the study as a whole: The collaborator samples originated in the United States, Italy and Spain and spanned the acute and convalescent phases of COVID-19. Sample metadata almost always included a de-identified subject ID, COVID-19 status, age in years and sex. The prospective study material was composed of cDNA or gDNA derived from T cells, B-cell-depleted T cells, or PBMCs. The repertoires were made available in a free public database intended to serve as a resource for research on the immune response to SARS-CoV-2. Subjects who had been exposed to COVID-19, were actively infected with it, or had recovered from it provided the deeply sampled blood TCRbeta repertoires that made up the dataset. The samples were drawn from the first 160 participants of the ongoing ImmuneRACE study and from under 1,500 subjects provided by 6 global collaborators. Where available, HLA class I and class II types were taken from metadata supplied by the sample provider and were not determined by assay-based typing.

This clone has only one observation. Its cognate antigen has yet to be identified. No base quality information exists; no much larger clone differs at one position. The immunoSEQ Assay, a bias-controlled multiplex PCR, was used to amplify TCRbeta CDR3 regions from genomic DNA. Regarding the original processing steps: The number of nucleated cells in each sample was estimated from the amplification of reference gene primers within the assay. To quantify the absolute abundance of each unique TCRbeta CDR3 rearrangement, sequence reads were collapsed and filtered. For each sample, productive Simpson clonality was calculated as the square root of Simpson's diversity index across productive rearrangements. Imported from immuneACCESS, the table was reduced by TCRdb to in-frame sequences with V and J called. These copies leave out some clones; in studies compared against another copy, an unresolved V gene accounts for under half, and the cause of the remainder is not known. That table is the source of V, J and clone size, and D and trimming were worked out from the DNA. The sample table lists under 300,000 clones, about 86% of them with a count of one. The ten largest clones take up roughly 3.2% of the sample.

CDR1 and CDR2 were assigned from the germline V gene as MDHEN and SYDVKM. The CDR3, from cysteine to phenylalanine, totals 16 residues. Only the CDR3 portion is preserved as DNA: 48 bases, with reading frame beginning at the first base. V is reduced by 3 bases and J by 4 bases, leaving a spacing of 16 bases between them. Participants in the prospective study were aged roughly 18 to 89 years, lived in some 24 United States geographic areas, and enrolled through a virtual design. In the prospective study, participants were assigned to cohorts based on the clinical history participants reported in a screening survey and a study questionnaire. Recovered participants in ImmuneRACE Cohort 3 were defined by two consecutive negative NP/OP PCR tests, clearance by a healthcare professional, or resolution of symptoms. Mobile phlebotomists in the prospective study collected whole blood, serum and a nasopharyngeal or oropharyngeal swab from every participant. Participants in the prospective study had the option to provide additional blood draws and questionnaires over a 2-month period. Prospective study blood samples were shipped either frozen or at room temperature before DNA extraction.

Points the paper makes about the study in general: How much clinical and demographic metadata was included differed by source and by participant, and the metadata was provided uncurated.

The sequenced sample consisted of PBMCs or T cells enriched from blood (not recorded which). The chain joins TRBV28 to TRBJ1-3; TRBD1 could be the D gene, as 6 bases match. The clonotype was recovered from a man aged 50-59 years who had recovered from COVID-19. The CDR3 region reads CASSLRGRGVGNTIYF. In nucleotide form, the sequence is TGTGCCAGCAGTTTGCGTGGCAGGGGTGTCGGAAACACCATATATTTT.